One and the same sample provided the 4 T cell receptor beta chains below, sequenced in a study of control samples from healthy donors and cancer patients. Repertoires were generated with immunoSEQ multiplex PCR, while TCRdb's copy carries only in-frame clones and drops some. The table lists roughly 84,000 clones, about nine tenths of them singletons. The sample consisted of blood. The receptors come from a man aged 50 or older in good health.

V usage is TRBV3-1 (or the pseudogene TRBV3-2) and J usage is TRBJ1-5, with TRBD1 matching over 7 bases. The germline V gene has CDR1 LGHDT and CDR2 YNNKEL (reference sequence). Trimming cost V 2 bases and J 6 bases; bases outside gene matches: 10. The CDR3 contains 16 residues. The CDR3 region has the DNA TGTGCCAGCAGCCAAACCTCAGGGGGGGATGGTCAGCCCCAGCATTTT. It translates to CASSQTSGGDGQPQHF.

This sequence joins TRBV21-1 and TRBJ2-3; TRBD2 reflects the table's D call only, with no check against the DNA. TRBV21-1 represents a pseudogene. CDR3 length: 16 residues. The CDR3 region is CASSFLRSGGTDTQYF. The CDR3 DNA reads as TGTGCCAGCAGCTTCCTTCGAAGCGGGGGCACAGATACGCAGTATTTT.

The V and J genes are TRBV6-5 and TRBJ1-2; 7 nucleotides align to TRBD1. CDR3 length equals 14 residues. V lost 3 bases to trimming and J lost 2 bases; unmatched junction nucleotides: 3. Per the germline V gene, CDR1 is MNHEY and CDR2 is SVGAGI. The CDR3 spells CASSYGGQNYGYTF. The CDR3 DNA reads as TGTGCCAGCAGTTATGGGGGACAGAACTATGGCTACACCTTC.

This clone has just a few counts. This sequence joins TRBV9 and TRBJ2-1; 7 bases line up with TRBD2. Per germline, CDR1 SGDLS and CDR2 YYNGEE. The CDR3 is made up of 19 amino acids. The junction had 12 bases not matched to a gene; V was cut back by 0 bases and J by 0 bases. CDR3: CASSVDGAGRGSSYNEQFF. The CDR3 DNA reads TGTGCCAGCAGCGTAGATGGGGCGGGGAGGGGTAGCTCCTACAATGAGCAGTTCTTC. The variable domain in full, completed from reference TRBV9 and TRBJ2-1, reads DSGVTQTPKHLITATGQRVTLRCSPRSGDLSVYWYQQSLDQGLQFLIQYYNGEERAKGNILERFSAQQFPDLHSELNLSSLELGDSALYFCASSVDGAGRGSSYNEQFFGPGTRLTVL.